One sample yielded the 30 T cell receptor beta chains listed below, sequenced in a study of patients and donors after allogeneic stem cell transplantation. TCRdb reanalysed the RT-PCR reads using MiXCR and keeps one entry per CDR3 protein. The top ten hold roughly 6.4% of the sample, which has about a million distinct CDR3 sequences, about a sixth seen once. The specimen was blood, either unsorted or a sorted T cell fraction (not recorded which). The receptors shown here come from a human donor who was either an allogeneic HSCT recipient or a stem cell or donor lymphocyte infusion donor (not recorded which). It is not recorded whose cells these are; they may come from a transplant donor.

The sample holds many counts of this clonotype. The chain links TRBV27 to TRBJ2-1; maybe TRBD2 (6 bases). V shed 2 bases and J shed 2 bases, with 7 bases lying between them. The CDR3 totals 14 residues. Germline loops: CDR1 MNHEY, CDR2 SMNVEV (reference sequence). CDR3 sequence reads: CASSLAGTYNEQFF. The CDR3 DNA reads TGTGCCAGCAGTTTAGCGGGGACCTACAATGAGCAGTTCTTC.

This clonotype was observed a few times. V and J are TRBV2 and TRBJ1-5; unclear D gene. The ends were cut back, 7 bases at V and 2 bases at J, with 6 bases in the middle. Germline V gene lookup returns CDR1 SNHLY and CDR2 FYNNEI. CDR3 length: 12 residues. CDR3 in amino acids: CASTTGNQPQHF. The CDR3 nucleotides are TGTGCCAGCACAACGGGCAATCAGCCCCAGCATTTT.

The V call is TRBV10-3, the J call TRBJ1-6; no definite D call. Deletions cut 8 bases from V and 2 bases from J, with 13 bases between. There are 15 residues in the CDR3. Germline values: CDR1 ENHRY, CDR2 SYGVKD. CDR3 in DNA: TGTGCCATCGGTGGGCAGGACCCCTATAATTCACCCCTCCACTTT. Its translation: CAIGGQDPYNSPLHF.

This clonotype occurred a few times. V gene TRBV20-1 combines with J gene TRBJ1-2; D is unclear. Germline V lookup: CDR1 DFQATT, CDR2 SNEGSKA (reference sequence). The CDR3 extends over 14 amino acids. Trimming cost V 6 bases and J 4 bases, with 18 bases left between them. The CDR3 nucleotides are TGCAGTGCCCGTGACCTAACCCTAACCTATGGCTACACCTTC. Translation: CSARDLTLTYGYTF.

The rearrangement links TRBV5-1 to TRBJ1-2; 8 nucleotides agree with TRBD1. Germline CDR1 reads SGHRS; CDR2 reads YFSETQ. V dropped 4 bases and J dropped 4; count of bases not matched to a gene: 3. The length of the CDR3 is 13 residues. CDR3 region: CASSKDRAYGYTF. The CDR3 DNA follows: TGCGCCAGCAGCAAGGACAGGGCCTATGGCTACACCTTC.

This clonotype occurred many times. This rearrangement joins TRBV5-1 to TRBJ2-3; D is unresolved. Germline CDR1 reads SGHRS; CDR2 reads YFSETQ. V gave up 0 bases and J gave up 0 bases, with 5 bases separating them. The length of the CDR3 is 14 residues. Here the CDR3 reads CASSLEISTDTQYF. The CDR3 bases are TGCGCCAGCAGCTTGGAAATTAGCACAGATACGCAGTATTTT.

V and J are TRBV12-3 or TRBV12-4 and TRBJ2-1; 9 nucleotides agree with TRBD2. V was clipped by 6 bases and J by 2 bases; unmatched bases: 2. This CDR3 comprises 14 residues. The CDR3 DNA sequence: TGTGCCAGCAGAAAGCGGGAGGCCTACAATGAGCAGTTCTTC. This translates into CASRKREAYNEQFF.

In this sample, this clonotype turned up a few times. The chain couples TRBV4-2 to TRBJ2-4; D is unclear. CDR3 length: 14 amino acids. V lost 0 bases to trimming and J lost 6 bases, with 9 bases between them. CDR1 and CDR2 from the germline V gene are LGHNA and YNFKEQ. The CDR3 region has the DNA TGTGCCAGCAGCCAAGATCGGCAGAGAAACATTCAGTACTTC. Its translation is CASSQDRQRNIQYF.

This clonotype was detected ten times or more. The chain couples TRBV20-1 to TRBJ2-7; D gene unclear. This CDR3 contains 14 residues. V was clipped by 0 bases and J by 3 bases, with 12 bases between them. Looked up from germline, CDR1 is DFQATT and CDR2 is SNEGSKA (reference sequence). The CDR3 DNA reads as TGCAGTGCTAGAGATCCCGGCCTACTCTACGAGCAGTACTTC. This codes for CSARDPGLLYEQYF.

This clonotype was observed a few times. The J gene is TRBJ2-4, the V gene TRBV9; tentatively, D is TRBD1 or TRBD2 (5 bases each). The germline gives CDR1 SGDLS, CDR2 YYNGEE. This CDR3 spans 14 amino acids. V dropped 4 bases and J dropped 2 bases, with 10 bases sitting between them. The CDR3 sequence: CASSPGTSKNIQYF. The CDR3 DNA follows: TGTGCCAGCAGCCCGGGGACGTCCAAAAACATTCAGTACTTC.

The V and J genes are TRBV20-1 and TRBJ2-1; perhaps TRBD2 as D (5 bases). Per the germline V gene, CDR1 is DFQATT and CDR2 is SNEGSKA (reference sequence). With 5 bases removed from V and 3 bases from J, the gap between germline ends came to 14 bases. The CDR3 contains 14 residues. CDR3 loop: CSASPFGDYNEQFF. The CDR3 nucleotides read TGCAGTGCTTCCCCGTTCGGGGACTACAATGAGCAGTTCTTC.

The chain carries TRBV30 and TRBJ2-1; D is unresolved. CDR1 is GTSNPN, CDR2 SVGIG, per germline (reference sequence). The length of the CDR3 is 12 residues. Trimming took off 3 bases at V and 10 bases at J, with 13 bases between the two ends. This chain's CDR3 is CAWSQTSPEQFF. CDR3 sequence (DNA): TGTGCCTGGAGCCAGACCTCGCCGGAGCAGTTCTTC.

The V and J genes are TRBV5-5 and TRBJ1-3; D unresolved. Per germline, CDR1 SGHKS and CDR2 YYEKEE (reference sequence). CDR3 size: 16 residues. V dropped 5 bases and J dropped 0 bases, with 15 bases sitting between them. This chain's CDR3 is CASSGERALSGNTIYF. The CDR3 DNA is TGTGCCAGCAGTGGAGAACGGGCTCTCTCTGGAAACACCATATATTTT.

This rearrangement joins TRBV10-3 to TRBJ2-1; D remains ambiguous. The germline V gene encodes CDR1 ENHRY and CDR2 SYGVKD. V dropped 0 bases and J dropped 0 bases, with 15 bases sitting between them. CDR3 size: 18 residues. The CDR3, as DNA: TGTGCCATCAGTGAGTCCGTCCTTTCACCGAGCTCCTACAATGAGCAGTTCTTC. This sequence encodes CAISESVLSPSSYNEQFF.

CDR3 region: CASSRGTSETQYF. CDR3 sequence (DNA): TGTGCCAGCAGCCGCGGGACGAGCGAGACCCAGTACTTC. V usage is TRBV7-2 and J usage is TRBJ2-5; D is possibly TRBD2 (6 bases). Germline CDR1 reads SGHTA; CDR2 reads FQGNSA. The CDR3 totals 13 residues. Trimming left V 5 bases short and J 5 bases short, with 12 bases between.

This clonotype was observed a few times. J is TRBJ1-3 and V is TRBV7-6, with a tentative D call TRBD1 (5 bases). The CDR3 sequence is 15 residues long. V lost 6 bases and J 4 bases, leaving 16 bases between the germline ends. The germline CDR1 and CDR2 sequences are SGHVS and FNYEAQ. The CDR3 spells CASRNGTLGGNTIYF. The CDR3 DNA follows: TGTGCCAGCAGAAACGGGACCCTTGGAGGAAACACCATATATTTT.

This clonotype was counted many times. The genes are TRBV25-1 and TRBJ2-2; D is unresolved. The germline V gene has CDR1 MGHDK and CDR2 SYGVNS. This CDR3 contains 13 residues. Trimming stripped 0 bases from V and 2 bases from J, with 1 base between. The CDR3 DNA sequence: TGTGCCAGCAGTGAATACAACACCGGGGAGCTGTTTTTT. This codes for CASSEYNTGELFF.

This clonotype was observed a handful of times. The genes are TRBV20-1 and TRBJ1-3; D remains ambiguous. CDR1 is DFQATT, CDR2 SNEGSKA, per germline (reference sequence). The CDR3 runs 15 residues. The V gene lost 5 bases and the J gene lost 1 base, with 15 bases spanning the gap. The CDR3 region has the DNA TGCAGTGCTCAACTTTACCGGGGATCTGGAAACACCATATATTTT. It translates to CSAQLYRGSGNTIYF.

This clonotype occurred a few times. This sequence joins TRBV3-1 and TRBJ2-1; the match to TRBD2 covers 9 bases. Germline CDR1 is LGHDT and CDR2 is YNNKEL (reference sequence). V dropped 5 bases and J dropped 3; count of bases not matched to a gene: 5. The CDR3 has 15 amino acids. The CDR3 loop is CASSGMTSGYNEQFF. The DNA of the CDR3 is TGTGCCAGCAGCGGTATGACTAGCGGCTACAATGAGCAGTTCTTC.

This clonotype was counted a few times. The gene calls are TRBV6-2 or TRBV6-3 and TRBJ1-2; D might be TRBD1 (5 bases). Germline CDR1 and CDR2: MNHEY and SVGEGT. Trimming took 0 bases from V and 6 from J, leaving 8 bases between them. CDR3 length: 13 amino acids. Written as DNA, the CDR3 is TGTGCCAGCAGTTACTCAGGGACGGATGGCTACACCTTC. It yields the protein CASSYSGTDGYTF.

In this sample, this clonotype turned up a few times. The chain uses TRBV13 and TRBJ2-1; TRBD2 aligns across 12 bases. The CDR3 is 17 residues long. J lost 4 bases, V lost 5 bases, and 9 bases had no gene match. Looked up from germline, CDR1 is PRHDT and CDR2 is FYEKMQ (reference sequence). The CDR3 reads CASSRTSGVSPYNEQFF. CDR3 nucleotides: TGTGCCAGCAGCCGGACTAGCGGGGTTTCCCCATACAATGAGCAGTTCTTC.

Ten or more counts support this clonotype. The rearrangement uses TRBV4-3 and TRBJ1-3; unclear D gene. There are 14 residues in the CDR3. Trimming stripped 1 base from V and 4 bases from J, with 8 bases between. The V gene's germline CDR1 is LGHNA and CDR2 YSLEER. CDR3 sequence reads: CASSQVPRGNTIYF. CDR3 bases: TGCGCCAGCAGCCAAGTTCCAAGGGGAAACACCATATATTTT.

This chain links TRBV4-3 with TRBJ2-7, with TRBD2 matching 9 bases. CDR3 length: 17 residues. Trimming at V came to 1 base and at J to 1 base, leaving 8 bases not matched to a gene. CDR1 and CDR2 (germline): LGHNA, YSLEER. CDR3 nucleotides: TGCGCCAGCAGCCAAGTTTGGAAGCGGGGGGTTTCCTACGAGCAGTACTTC. It encodes CASSQVWKRGVSYEQYF.

This clonotype was seen ten or more times. This chain uses TRBV27 with TRBJ2-1; D not certain. In germline, CDR1 is MNHEY, CDR2 SMNVEV (reference sequence). This CDR3 is built from 12 residues. V was pared by 1 base and J by 6 bases, with 4 bases between. The CDR3 spells CASSLYGNEQFF. Here the CDR3 DNA reads TGTGCCAGCAGTTTATACGGCAATGAGCAGTTCTTC.

The sample holds a few counts of this clonotype. This CDR3 fails to terminate in the conserved phenylalanine or tryptophan, so it likely reflects a read error. No DNA is shown, since the ends of the CDR3 on it are uncertain; the CDR3 is the one TCRdb lists. The V and J genes are TRBV12-5 and TRBJ2-4. In germline, CDR1 is LGHNT, CDR2 FRNRAP. The CDR3 totals 8 residues, both ends included. This CDR3 is CASGWWLP.

The chain combines TRBV4-1 with TRBJ1-1; TRBD1 is a possible D gene (6 bases). The germline V and J ends were trimmed by 1 base and 7 bases, with 16 bases remaining between them. CDR3 length equals 15 residues. Germline CDR1 and CDR2: MGHRA and YSYEKL. The CDR3 nucleotides are TGCGCCAGCAGCCAAGTTTTTTGGGACAATATTGAAGCTTTCTTT. Protein sequence: CASSQVFWDNIEAFF.

This clonotype was recorded a few times. CDR3 amino acids: CAANSGLNTGELFF. The CDR3, as DNA: TGTGCCGCCAACTCGGGCCTAAACACCGGGGAGCTGTTTTTT. This rearrangement joins TRBV30 to TRBJ2-2; D gene uncertain. Trimming left V 8 bases short and J 2 bases short, with 15 bases between. There are 14 residues in the CDR3. The germline gives CDR1 GTSNPN, CDR2 SVGIG (reference sequence).

This clonotype has a handful of counts. This chain joins TRBV7-2 and TRBJ1-1; maybe TRBD1 (6 bases). In germline, CDR1 is SGHTA, CDR2 FQGNSA. The CDR3 spans 17 residues. Trimming took 1 base from V and 1 from J, leaving 16 bases between them. The CDR3 bases are TGTGCCAGCAGCTTAGTCCAGGGGTTGCTAGCGAACACTGAAGCTTTCTTT. Its translation is CASSLVQGLLANTEAFF.

This clonotype came up a few times. The chain uses TRBV7-6 and TRBJ2-7; either TRBD1 or TRBD2 may fit D (5 bases each). The CDR3 totals 14 residues. V lost 4 bases to trimming and J lost 0 bases, with 10 bases between them. Germline CDR1 and CDR2: SGHVS and FNYEAQ. CDR3: CASSSEGPSYEQYF. The DNA for the CDR3 is TGTGCCAGCAGCTCCGAGGGGCCCTCCTACGAGCAGTACTTC.

The table lists this clonotype with many counts. In DNA, the CDR3 is TGTGCCAGCAGTGTCGTCGGGACAACTGCTTACGAGCAGTACTTC. Its protein is CASSVVGTTAYEQYF. The chain links TRBV12-3 or TRBV12-4 to TRBJ2-7, with a tentative D call TRBD1 (6 bases). This CDR3 has 15 amino acids. With 5 bases removed from V and 4 bases from J, the gap between germline ends came to 18 bases.